This T cell receptor (beta chain) was recorded in a study of OX40 agonist ivuxolimab in advanced cancers. Study observations and caveats: More expanded clones were found, on average, in CD8+ than in CD4+ T cells. The CD4+ and CD8+ T cells in the blood had expanded clonally by week 6 at 0.1 to 3.0 mg/kg.

Repertoires were generated with immunoSEQ multiplex PCR, while TCRdb's copy carries only in-frame clones and drops some. The table includes 40,000 to 55,000 clones, nearly 90% detected once. Cycle 7 day 1, cycle 4 day 1, and baseline were the timepoints at which blood was sampled. There are 18 residues in the CDR3. CDR1 is MNHNS and CDR2 is SASEGT in the germline V gene. Trimming took 4 bases from V and 4 from J; bases not matched to a gene: 15. As concerns this clone: Its specificity is not known.

This sequence originates from an adult with an advanced solid tumor such as melanoma, head and neck, liver or kidney cancer. J is TRBJ1-4 and V is TRBV6-1; TRBD1 matches at 7 bases. The sequencing here drew on CD4+ or CD8+ T cells sorted from blood, taken in a trial of the OX40 agonist ivuxolimab. This CDR3 is CASSGYNQGQVRNEKLFF. For the CDR3, the DNA is TGTGCCAGCAGTGGCTACAATCAAGGACAGGTTCGTAATGAAAAACTGTTTTTT.